The T cell receptor (beta chain) under discussion was sequenced for a study of shared clonotypes between healthy human individuals. Across the whole study: Contributing individuals were two females and a few males aged 18 to 49.

CDR1 and CDR2 from the germline V gene are LNHDA and SQIVND (reference sequence). The V end lost 5 bases, the J end lost 0 bases, and 7 bases lay between the germline ends. The length of the CDR3 is 13 residues. This clone was counted a single time. Its specificity is unknown. Naive CD8 cells lacked CD45RO and underwent positive selection for CCR7, leaving out terminally differentiated effector memory CD45RA+ cells. In the authors' methods: ImmunoSEQ gave junction-only sequences without quality scores, so filtering differed. Clones were sequenced by immunoSEQ multiplex PCR, and TCRdb holds only the in-frame ones, with some missing. Clone size and the V and J calls come from that table; the DNA yielded D and trimming. The repertoire holds around 1.9 million clones, with about 92% as singletons. Study results and caveats: What limited the represented genetic and exposure-history diversity was the small number of donors.

The receptor comes from a man between 18 and 29 years old in good health. Some clones in this sample may be carry-over from other donors' samples. Input material: naive CD8+ T cells from PBMCs. The chain is built from TRBV19 and TRBJ1-2; D is unclear. The CDR3 nucleotides are TGTGCCAGTAGTTATAAAACTAACTATGGCTACACCTTC. Translation gives CASSYKTNYGYTF.